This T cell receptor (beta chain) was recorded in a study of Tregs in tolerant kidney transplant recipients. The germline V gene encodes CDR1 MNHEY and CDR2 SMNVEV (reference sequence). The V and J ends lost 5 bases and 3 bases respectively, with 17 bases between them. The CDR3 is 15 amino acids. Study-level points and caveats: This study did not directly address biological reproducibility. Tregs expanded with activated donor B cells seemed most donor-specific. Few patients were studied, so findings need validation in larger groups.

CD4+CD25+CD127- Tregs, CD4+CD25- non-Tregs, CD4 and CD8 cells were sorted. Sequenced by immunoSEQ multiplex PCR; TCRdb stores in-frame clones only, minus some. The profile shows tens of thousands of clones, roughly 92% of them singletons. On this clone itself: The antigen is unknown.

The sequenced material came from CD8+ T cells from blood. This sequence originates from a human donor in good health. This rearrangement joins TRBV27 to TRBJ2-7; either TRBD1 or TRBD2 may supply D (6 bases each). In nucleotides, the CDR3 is TGTGCCAGCAGTCCCCCAAGGGGGGCCTTCTACGAGCAGTACTTC. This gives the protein CASSPPRGAFYEQYF.